What follows describes a single T cell receptor (beta chain). Germline V gene lookup returns CDR1 SGHNT and CDR2 YYREEE (reference sequence). Trimming removed 0 bases from V and 1 base from J; junction bases left unmatched: 6. This CDR3 contains 16 residues. The data originate from a study of blood T cell repertoires in COVID-19. Overall study: Acute and convalescent COVID-19 specimens originated in the United States, Italy and Spain. PBMCs, B-cell-depleted T cells, or T cells were the source of the cDNA or gDNA that made up the material.

Per the original data handling: Amplification with reference gene primers provided the estimates of nucleated cell counts. The data were produced by immunoSEQ multiplex PCR, yet TCRdb's version contains in-frame clones alone and is incomplete. The V and J calls and clone size were taken over from that table, and D and trimming were inferred from the DNA. Among 110,000 to 150,000 clones, 65% to 85% were seen once, and the ten largest hold around 8%. This sequence joins TRBV5-4 and TRBJ1-1; 7 nucleotides match TRBD1. The sequencing input was peripheral blood. The source is a human donor in a cohort sampled during active COVID-19. In DNA, the CDR3 is TGTGCCAGCAGCTTGGCCGGGACAGTAAGGAACACTGAAGCTTTCTTT. This gives the protein CASSLAGTVRNTEAFF.